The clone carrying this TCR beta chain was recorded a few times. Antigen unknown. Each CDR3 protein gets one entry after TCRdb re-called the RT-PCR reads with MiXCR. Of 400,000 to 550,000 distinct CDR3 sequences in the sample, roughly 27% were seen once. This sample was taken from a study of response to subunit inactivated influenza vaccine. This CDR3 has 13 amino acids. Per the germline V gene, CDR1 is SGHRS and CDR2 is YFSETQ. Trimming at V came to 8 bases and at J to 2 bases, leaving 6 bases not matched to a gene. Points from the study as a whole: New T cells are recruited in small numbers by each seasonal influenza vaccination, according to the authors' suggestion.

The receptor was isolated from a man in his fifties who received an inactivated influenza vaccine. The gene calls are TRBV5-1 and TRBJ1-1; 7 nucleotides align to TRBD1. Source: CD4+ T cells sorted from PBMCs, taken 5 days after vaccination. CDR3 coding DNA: TGCGCCAGTCAGACAGGGACCAACACTGAAGCTTTCTTT. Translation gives CASQTGTNTEAFF.